This T cell receptor (beta chain) is drawn from a study of blood T cell repertoires in COVID-19 (dated by TCRdb to 2020 to 2022). Context from the whole study: Samples from collaborators originated in the United States, Italy and Spain and spanned both the acute and convalescent phases of COVID-19. The prospective study material was composed of cDNA or gDNA derived from T cells, B-cell-depleted T cells, or PBMCs. Subjects who had been exposed to COVID-19, were actively infected with it, or had recovered from it provided the deeply sampled blood TCRbeta repertoires that made up the dataset. The repertoires were released in a freely available public database intended as a resource for research on the immune response to SARS-CoV-2. The samples were drawn from the first 160 participants of the ongoing ImmuneRACE study and from 950 to 1,500 subjects provided by 6 global collaborators. Sample metadata almost always included a de-identified subject ID, COVID-19 status, age in years and sex. Where HLA class I and class II types were available, the types were taken from metadata supplied by the sample provider, not from assay-based typing. Broader findings and caveats from the paper: The quantity of clinical and demographic metadata differed by source and by participant and was supplied without curation.

TCRbeta CDR3 regions were amplified from genomic DNA using the immunoSEQ Assay, a bias-controlled multiplex PCR. The original pipeline was this. Within the assay, amplification of reference gene primers was used to estimate how many nucleated cells each sample contained. To quantify the absolute abundance of each unique TCRbeta CDR3 rearrangement, sequence reads were collapsed and filtered. For each sample, productive Simpson clonality was calculated as the square root of Simpson's diversity index over productive rearrangements. What TCRdb holds here is the immuneACCESS table cut down to in-frame rearrangements. Part of the clones is not present; checked against another copy, under half of the missing clones reflect an unresolved V gene, and the others are unexplained. From that table come the V and J calls and clone size; the DNA was used to work out D and trimming. Here the sample has approximately 290,000 clones; about 80% occur a single time. The top ten clones comprise about 15% of the sample.

In Seattle, one collaborating source enrolled patients while the infection was active and tracked those patients longitudinally over the course of disease. Each collaborating institution followed its own protocols to collect whole blood in K2EDTA tubes. For TCRbeta analysis, collaborator samples were shipped as frozen whole blood, as isolated PBMCs, or as DNA extracted from either sample type. About this clone itself: It lacks a known antigen. No base quality information exists; no much larger clone differs at one position.

This clonotype was sampled from an older person with COVID-19, enrolled during active disease. Sequenced input: peripheral blood.

The CDR3 protein: CASSQGGAAYEQYF. The nucleotide sequence reads as follows: TGTGCCAGCAGCCAAGGCGGCGCAGCCTACGAGCAGTACTTC. The V gene is TRBV3-1 (or the pseudogene TRBV3-2) and the J gene is TRBJ2-7; the D gene remains uncertain. V is reduced by 1 base and J by 2 bases, leaving a spacing of 9 bases between them. Per the germline V gene (reference sequence), LGHDT is the CDR1 and YNNKEL is the CDR2. Including cysteine and phenylalanine, the CDR3 has 14 amino acids. Of the read, only the CDR3 DNA is kept; its 42 bases are in frame from base 1.